What follows is one TCR beta chain and its context. Produced via immunoSEQ multiplex PCR; TCRdb's table is partial and in-frame only. The sample comprises around 72,000 clones, around 90% of which are singletons, and around 2.2% rests with the top ten. The sample comes from a study of T cell changes during pregnancy in multiple sclerosis. CDR1 and CDR2 (germline): LGHNA, YNFKEQ. The CDR3 length is 13 residues. Deletions cut 4 bases from V and 8 bases from J, with 11 bases between. The TCR comes from a female donor in good health, enrolled as a control in a pregnancy study. The source material was peripheral blood, sampled in the second trimester of pregnancy. V gene TRBV4-2 combines with J gene TRBJ1-4; TRBD1 is a possible D gene (5 bases). CDR3 sequence reads: CASSLGRGEKLFF. CDR3 DNA sequence: TGTGCCAGCAGCCTAGGGCGGGGGGAAAAACTGTTTTTT.